This T cell receptor beta chain was documented in a study of T cell clonality in common variable immunodeficiency. Whole-study findings and limits: T cell subpopulation sequencing would be needed to explain CVID clonality.

This clone appeared many times. Its specificity is unknown. Assay used: immunoSEQ multiplex PCR; TCRdb lists only in-frame clones, some missing. The table lists 57,000 or so clones, with no singletons. The receptor was derived from a person between 18 and 75 years old in good health. The material sequenced was peripheral blood mononuclear cells.

CDR3 DNA, as far as it was read: TGTGCCAGCAGCCAACAGGGGTTTTTCAACGAG. It specifies CASSQQGFFNE. The full CDR3 is CASSQQGFFNEQYF. The chain joins TRBV5-4 to TRBJ2-7; 7 bases fit TRBD1. The read gets to within 3 residues of the CDR3 end, and the germline J gene fills in the rest. V lost 4 bases and J lost 5; bases outside the gene matches: 9. This CDR3 is 14 amino acids long. Germline V gene data show CDR1 as SGHNT and CDR2 as YYREEE (reference sequence).